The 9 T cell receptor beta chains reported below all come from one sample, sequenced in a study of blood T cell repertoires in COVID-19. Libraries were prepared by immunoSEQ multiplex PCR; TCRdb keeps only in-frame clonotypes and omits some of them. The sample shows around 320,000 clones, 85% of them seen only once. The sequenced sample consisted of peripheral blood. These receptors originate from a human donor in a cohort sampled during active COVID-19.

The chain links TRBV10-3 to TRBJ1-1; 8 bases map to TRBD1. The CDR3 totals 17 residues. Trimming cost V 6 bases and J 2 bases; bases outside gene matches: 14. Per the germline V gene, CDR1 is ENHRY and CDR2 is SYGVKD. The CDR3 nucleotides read TGTGCCATCAGCCGACCAAAGACAGGGGCTCGAAACACTGAAGCTTTCTTT. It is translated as CAISRPKTGARNTEAFF.

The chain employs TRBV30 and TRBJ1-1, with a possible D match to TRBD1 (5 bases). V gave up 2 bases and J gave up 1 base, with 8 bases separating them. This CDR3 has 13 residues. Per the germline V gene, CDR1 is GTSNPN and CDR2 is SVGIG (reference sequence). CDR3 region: CAWSQGRNTEAFF. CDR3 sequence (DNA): TGTGCCTGGAGTCAGGGAAGGAACACTGAAGCTTTCTTT.

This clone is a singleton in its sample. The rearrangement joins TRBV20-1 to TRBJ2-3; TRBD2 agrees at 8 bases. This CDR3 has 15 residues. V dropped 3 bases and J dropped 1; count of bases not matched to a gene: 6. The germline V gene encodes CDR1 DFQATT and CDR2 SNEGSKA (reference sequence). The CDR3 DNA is TGCAGTGCTAGTGTGCGGGGGGTTCGCACAGATACGCAGTATTTT. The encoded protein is CSASVRGVRTDTQYF.

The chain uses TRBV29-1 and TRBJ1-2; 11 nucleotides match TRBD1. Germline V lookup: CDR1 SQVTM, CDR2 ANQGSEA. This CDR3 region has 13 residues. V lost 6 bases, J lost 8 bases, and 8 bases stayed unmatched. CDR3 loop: CSVTPDRGLGYTF. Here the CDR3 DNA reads TGCAGCGTCACACCGGACAGGGGGCTAGGCTACACCTTC.

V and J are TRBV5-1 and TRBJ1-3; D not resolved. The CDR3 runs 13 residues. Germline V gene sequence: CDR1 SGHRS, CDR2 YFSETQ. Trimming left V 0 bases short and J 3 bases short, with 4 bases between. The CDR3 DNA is TGCGCCAGCAGCTTGGAGAGTGGAAACACCATATATTTT. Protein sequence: CASSLESGNTIYF.

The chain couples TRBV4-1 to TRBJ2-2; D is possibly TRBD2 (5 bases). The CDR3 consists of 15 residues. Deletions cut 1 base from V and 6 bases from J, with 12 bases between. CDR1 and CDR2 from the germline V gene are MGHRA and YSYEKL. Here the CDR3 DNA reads TGCGCCAGCAGCCAAGGGTCAGAGGGCCCCGGGGAGCTGTTTTTT. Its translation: CASSQGSEGPGELFF.

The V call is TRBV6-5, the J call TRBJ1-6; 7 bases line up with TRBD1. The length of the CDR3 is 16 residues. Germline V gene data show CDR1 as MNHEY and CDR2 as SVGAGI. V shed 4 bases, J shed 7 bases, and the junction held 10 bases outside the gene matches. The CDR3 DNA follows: TGTGCCAGCAGTTCACACGGGACAGCCCCGAATTCACCCCTCCACTTT. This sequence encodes CASSSHGTAPNSPLHF.

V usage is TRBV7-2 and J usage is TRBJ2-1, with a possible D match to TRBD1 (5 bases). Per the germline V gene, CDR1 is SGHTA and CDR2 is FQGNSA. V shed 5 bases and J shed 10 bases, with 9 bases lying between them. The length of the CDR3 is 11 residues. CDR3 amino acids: CASSQGAEQFF. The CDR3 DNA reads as TGTGCCAGCAGCCAAGGGGCCGAGCAGTTCTTC.

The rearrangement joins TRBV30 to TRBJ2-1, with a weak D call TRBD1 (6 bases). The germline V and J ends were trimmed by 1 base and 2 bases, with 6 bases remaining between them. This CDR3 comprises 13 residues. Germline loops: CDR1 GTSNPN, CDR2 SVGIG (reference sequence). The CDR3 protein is CAWSGDTYNEQFF. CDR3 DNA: TGTGCCTGGAGTGGGGACACCTACAATGAGCAGTTCTTC.